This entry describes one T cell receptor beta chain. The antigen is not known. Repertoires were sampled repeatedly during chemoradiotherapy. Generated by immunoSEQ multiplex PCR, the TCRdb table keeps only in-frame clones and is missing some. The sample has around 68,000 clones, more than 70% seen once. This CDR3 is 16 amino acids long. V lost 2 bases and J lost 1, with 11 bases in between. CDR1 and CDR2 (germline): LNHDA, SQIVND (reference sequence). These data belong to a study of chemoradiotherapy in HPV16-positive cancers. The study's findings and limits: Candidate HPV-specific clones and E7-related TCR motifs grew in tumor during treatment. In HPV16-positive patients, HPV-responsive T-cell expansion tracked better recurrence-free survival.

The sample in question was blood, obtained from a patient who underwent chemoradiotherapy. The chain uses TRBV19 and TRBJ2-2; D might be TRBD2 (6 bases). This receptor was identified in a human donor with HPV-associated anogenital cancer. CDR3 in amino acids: CASSIWASENTGELFF. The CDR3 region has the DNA TGTGCCAGTAGTATATGGGCTAGCGAGAACACCGGGGAGCTGTTTTTT.